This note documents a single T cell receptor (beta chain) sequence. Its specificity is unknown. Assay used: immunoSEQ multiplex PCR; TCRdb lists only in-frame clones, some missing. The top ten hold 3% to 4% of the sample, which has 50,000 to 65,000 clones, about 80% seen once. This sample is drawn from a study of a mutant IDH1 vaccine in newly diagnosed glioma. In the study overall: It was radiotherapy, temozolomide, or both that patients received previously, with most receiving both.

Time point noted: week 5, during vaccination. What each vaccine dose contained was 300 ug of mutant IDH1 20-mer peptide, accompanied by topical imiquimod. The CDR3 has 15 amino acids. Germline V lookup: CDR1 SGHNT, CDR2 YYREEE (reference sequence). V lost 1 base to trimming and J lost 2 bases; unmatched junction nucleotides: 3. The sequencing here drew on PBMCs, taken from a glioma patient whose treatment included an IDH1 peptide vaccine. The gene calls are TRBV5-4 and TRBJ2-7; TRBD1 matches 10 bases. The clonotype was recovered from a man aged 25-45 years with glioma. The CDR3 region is CASSLSGTGAYEQYF. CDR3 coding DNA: TGTGCCAGCAGCTTGTCCGGGACAGGGGCCTACGAGCAGTACTTC.